The sequence of this TCR beta chain was determined in a study of T cells in Graves' hyperthyroidism and ophthalmopathy. Across the study: Sampling of peripheral blood happened at initial diagnosis, prior to any treatment.

Only a few counts were recorded for this clonotype. Its antigen is unidentified. Overall study results and limits: From stable hyperthyroidism, ophthalmopathy was set apart by a 13 V-J model. Within blood appeared most thyroid clonotypes that had expanded above 0.001. Median prediction lead before ophthalmopathy onset was about 6.7 months with the model.

Researchers amplified the TCR beta CDR3 regions from RNA transcripts. HTBI primers drove first-round RT-PCR of the TCR CDR3. One entry per CDR3 protein results from TCRdb running MiXCR on the multiplex PCR reads. The profile covers roughly 550,000 distinct CDR3 sequences, with roughly 16% appearing a single time and less than 30% taken by the ten largest. The germline V gene has CDR1 MNHEY and CDR2 SVGEGT. The CDR3 covers 14 residues. Trimming took 4 bases from V and 5 from J; bases not matched to a gene: 7. The sample was blood. This chain connects TRBV6-2 or TRBV6-3 to TRBJ2-5; 7 bases fit TRBD2. This TCR came from a young woman with Graves' ophthalmopathy. CDR3 nucleotides: TGTGCCAGCAGTTCCGCGGGAGATGCGGAGACCCAGTACTTC. This translates into CASSSAGDAETQYF.